Listed below are T cell receptor beta chains from one sample, sequenced in a study of blood T cell repertoires in COVID-19. Here immunoSEQ multiplex PCR was the method, and the copy in TCRdb shows in-frame clones only, minus some. The sample records approximately 210,000 clones, 80% to 90% being singletons. Sequencing was done on a sample of PBMCs or T cells enriched from blood (not recorded which). These receptors came from a man aged 35-49 years who had recovered from COVID-19. The CDR3 runs from the conserved cysteine through the conserved F or W. A D gene is named only where the DNA matches it firmly. Not all rows give a size; the values are once, few, many and, for expanded clones, a class.

clone_size	d_call	v_call	j_call	cdr3_nt	cdr3_aa
NA	TRBD1	TRBV6-2/TRBV6-3	TRBJ2-3	TGTGCCAGCAGTCGGGACAGGGCGGGGGCAGATACGCAGTATTTT	CASSRDRAGADTQYF
NA	TRBD2	TRBV11-3	TRBJ2-1	TGTGCCAGCAGCTTGGGACTAGCGGGAAGCTCTTACAATGAGCAGTTCTTC	CASSLGLAGSSYNEQFF
NA	NA	TRBV5-4	TRBJ2-3	TGTGCCAGCAGCCTCGGACTGAGCACAGATACGCAGTATTTT	CASSLGLSTDTQYF
NA	NA	TRBV27	TRBJ1-2	TGTGCCAGCAGTTTCCAGGGGAACTATGGCTACACCTTC	CASSFQGNYGYTF
NA	NA	TRBV4-3	TRBJ2-3	TGCGCCAGCAGCCCTGGCCAGGTCACAGATACGCAGTATTTT	CASSPGQVTDTQYF
NA	TRBD1	TRBV5-1	TRBJ1-1	TGCGCCAGCAGCTCTACCGGGACAGGGGACACTGAAGCTTTCTTT	CASSSTGTGDTEAFF
once	TRBD2	TRBV10-3	TRBJ2-1	TGTGCCATCAGTGAGTCGAGTGCGGGGGATGAGCAGTTCTTC	CAISESSAGDEQFF
NA	NA	TRBV12-2	TRBJ2-5	TGTGCAAGTCGCTTACAGGAGACCCAGTACTTC	CASRLQETQYF
once	TRBD1	TRBV4-1	TRBJ1-4	TGCGCCAGCAGCCCCCTAGGGGGCCGGGAAAAACTGTTTTTT	CASSPLGGREKLFF
NA	NA	TRBV21-1	TRBJ1-4	TGTGCCAGCAGCAAAGGTCTCCGTATTAATGAAAAACTGTTTTTT	CASSKGLRINEKLFF
NA	TRBD2	TRBV3-1/TRBV3-2	TRBJ2-1	TGTGCCAGCAGCCTTACTAGCGGGAGGGCCTACAATGAGCAGTTCTTC	CASSLTSGRAYNEQFF
NA	TRBD2	TRBV6-6	TRBJ2-3	TGTGCCAGCAGCCGACCCCGGACTAGCGGGACCACAGATACGCAGTATTTT	CASSRPRTSGTTDTQYF
NA	NA	TRBV4-3	TRBJ2-2	TGCGCCAGCAGCCAGGGCCCGAACACCGGGGAGCTGTTTTTT	CASSQGPNTGELFF
NA	NA	TRBV11-2	TRBJ2-3	TGTGCCAGCAGCTTATCGGGTTGGCGGGGATCCCCCCAGTATTTT	CASSLSGWRGSPQYF
NA	TRBD2	TRBV28	TRBJ2-5	TGTGCCAGCAGTTCCATTCCATTGGCGGGAGGTAGGGAGACCCAGTACTTC	CASSSIPLAGGRETQYF
few	NA	TRBV2	TRBJ1-1	TGTGCCAGCAGATTCAGGAACACTGAAGCTTTCTTT	CASRFRNTEAFF
NA	TRBD1	TRBV29-1	TRBJ2-5	TGCAGCGTCCGACAGGGGATCCAAGAGACCCAGTACTTC	CSVRQGIQETQYF
NA	TRBD1	TRBV7-9	TRBJ2-2	TGTGCCAGCAGCTTAGCTGATGTAAGGGGGCTCCCCCTGCTGTTTTTT	CASSLADVRGLPLLFF
NA	NA	TRBV7-3	TRBJ2-7	TGTGCCAGCAGCCTCTTTATGGGGAGCTCCTACGAGCAGTACTTC	CASSLFMGSSYEQYF
NA	NA	TRBV5-1	TRBJ1-4	TGCGCCAGCAGCTTGGAACCCGGGTCTGAAAAACTGTTTTTT	CASSLEPGSEKLFF
NA	TRBD1	TRBV6-4	TRBJ1-2	TGTGCCAGCAGCGCCGACAGGGAAAGCGGCTACACCTTC	CASSADRESGYTF
NA	TRBD1	TRBV7-3	TRBJ1-2	TGTGCCAGCAGCTTTGCGTCCGTCCTTGACAGGGGGCACGCTGGCTACACCTTC	CASSFASVLDRGHAGYTF
NA	TRBD1	TRBV25-1	TRBJ1-4	TGTGCCAGCAGTGAATCGTGGACAGGAGGAGAAAAACTGTTTTTT	CASSESWTGGEKLFF
NA	TRBD1	TRBV5-1	TRBJ1-2	TGCGCCAGCAGCGAATCCCCAGGGGGGACTTATGGCTACACCTTC	CASSESPGGTYGYTF
NA	TRBD1	TRBV2	TRBJ2-1	TGTGCCACCGGGGGAGGGACAGGGGGCGGGAATGAGCAGTTCTTC	CATGGGTGGGNEQFF
NA	TRBD1	TRBV6-2/TRBV6-3	TRBJ1-5	TGTGCCAGCAGTTACTCCCCCGGGACAGGGGGCATGGCCCAGCATTTT	CASSYSPGTGGMAQHF
many	NA	TRBV6-5	TRBJ2-2	TGTGCCAGCAGTTACGGCGCGGGAACTCCCACCGGGGAGCTGTTTTTT	CASSYGAGTPTGELFF
NA	TRBD1	TRBV5-1	TRBJ1-2	TGCGCCACCTCCCAGGGGGACCGGGGGTATGGCTACACCTTC	CATSQGDRGYGYTF
NA	NA	TRBV5-6	TRBJ2-3	TGTGCCAGCAGCTTATCCGGGATCACAGATACGCAGTATTTT	CASSLSGITDTQYF
NA	TRBD1	TRBV27	TRBJ2-4	TGTGCCAGCAGTCCGGGGACAGGGGGCAAAAACATTCAGTACTTC	CASSPGTGGKNIQYF
few	NA	TRBV2	TRBJ1-2	TGTGCCAGCAGTGCGGGACTGAGTTATGGCTACACCTTC	CASSAGLSYGYTF
NA	TRBD2	TRBV10-2	TRBJ2-1	TGCGCCAGCAGTCCCACTAGCGTCTACAATGAGCAGTTCTTC	CASSPTSVYNEQFF
NA	NA	TRBV14	TRBJ2-3	TGTGCCAGCAGGCCAAGTACTGGACTCACAGATACGCAGTATTTT	CASRPSTGLTDTQYF
NA	NA	TRBV11-2	TRBJ1-5	TGTGCCAGCAGCTTAGGGACACCCCTGGGGCCCCAGCATTTT	CASSLGTPLGPQHF
NA	NA	TRBV18	TRBJ1-2	TGTGCCAGCTCACCGCTTTCAGAGGGCACGAACTATGGCTACACCTTC	CASSPLSEGTNYGYTF
NA	TRBD2	TRBV2	TRBJ2-4	TGTGCCAGCAGTGGCCAACTAGCGGTTTTAGCCAAAAACATTCAGTACTTC	CASSGQLAVLAKNIQYF
NA	NA	TRBV11-2	TRBJ1-5	TGTGCCAGCAGCCGTGACAGTCATAGCAATCAGCCCCAGCATTTT	CASSRDSHSNQPQHF
NA	NA	TRBV19	TRBJ2-1	TGTGCCAGTGCACCTTTGGGGGCCCTCGGTGAGCAGTTCTTC	CASAPLGALGEQFF
NA	NA	TRBV7-9	TRBJ2-2	TGTGCCAGCAGCTTCAGCGTCGGCCACCGGGCCGGGGAGCTGTTTTTT	CASSFSVGHRAGELFF
NA	TRBD2	TRBV10-3	TRBJ2-7	TGTGCCATCAGTCCAGACAGCGGGAGTAGCCACGAGCAGTACTTC	CAISPDSGSSHEQYF
NA	TRBD2	TRBV3-1/TRBV3-2	TRBJ2-2	TGTGCCAGCAGCCAGCTAGCGGGAGACACCGGGGAGCTGTTTTTT	CASSQLAGDTGELFF
NA	TRBD1	TRBV5-1	TRBJ2-3	TGCGCCAGCAGCTGGGGGACAGGCACAGATACGCAGTATTTT	CASSWGTGTDTQYF
NA	TRBD2	TRBV3-1/TRBV3-2	TRBJ2-1	TGTGCCAGCAGCCAGACCAGCGGGGGTGAGCAGTTCTTC	CASSQTSGGEQFF
NA	NA	TRBV5-1	TRBJ2-2	TGCGCCAGCAGCTTGGACAGGGTTGGCGGGGAGCTGTTTTTT	CASSLDRVGGELFF
NA	TRBD1	TRBV13	TRBJ1-6	TGTGCCAGCAGATTTACAGGGGGCTCTTCACCCCTCCACTTT	CASRFTGGSSPLHF
NA	NA	TRBV5-4	TRBJ2-1	TGTGCCAGCAGCGCAAAGCGATCCTCCTACAATGAGCAGTTCTTC	CASSAKRSSYNEQFF
NA	TRBD2	TRBV5-1	TRBJ2-3	TGCGCCAGCAGCTGGGAATCCGGGACTAGGAGTATTGGCGCAGATACGCAGTATTTT	CASSWESGTRSIGADTQYF
NA	TRBD1	TRBV15	TRBJ2-2	TGTGCCACCACCACAGACAGGGGGCGGACCGGGGAGCTGTTTTTT	CATTTDRGRTGELFF
NA	NA	TRBV19	TRBJ1-5	TGTGCCAGTAGCCCTAACAATCAGCCCCAGCATTTT	CASSPNNQPQHF
few	NA	TRBV21-1	TRBJ2-1	TGTGCCAGCAGCCCTCGGAGACTACGGGGGAGGGACAATGAGCAGTTCTTC	CASSPRRLRGRDNEQFF